Below are 29 T cell receptor beta chains sequenced from a single sample in a study of vaccination effects on CD4 cells after COVID-19. For these receptors, no antigen is known. Only in-frame clones appear in the TCRdb table, and some are missing; sequencing was by immunoSEQ multiplex PCR. The table includes roughly 41,000 clones, around 77% detected once. The ViraFEST assay expanded antigen-specific CD4+ T cells with viral peptide pools before sequencing. Scientists isolated CD4+ T cells after a roughly 9-day culture period ended. Vaccinated recipients, who were negative for nucleocapsid antibodies, had no history of SARS-CoV-2 infection. This material consisted of CD4+ T cells from PBMCs cultured with HCoV-NL63 spike peptides, taken before COVID-19 vaccination. The receptors derive from a human donor who received a COVID-19 vaccine.

The rearrangement joins TRBV12-5 to TRBJ2-1, with unresolved D. This CDR3 region has 18 residues. In germline, CDR1 is LGHNT, CDR2 FRNRAP. Trimming took off 0 bases at V and 5 bases at J, with 20 bases between the two ends. CDR3 nucleotides: TGTGCTAGTGGTTTGGTCCCCCTGGAAGGTAATATTAACAATGAGCAGTTCTTC. It translates to CASGLVPLEGNINNEQFF.

The J gene is TRBJ1-5, the V gene TRBV5-1; tentative D call: TRBD1 (5 bases). V shed 0 bases and J shed 6 bases, with 10 bases lying between them. The CDR3 sequence is 14 residues long. Looked up from germline, CDR1 is SGHRS and CDR2 is YFSETQ. The CDR3 nucleotides read TGCGCCAGCAGCTTGGGTCAGGGCGGTCAGCCCCAGCATTTT. Its translation is CASSLGQGGQPQHF.

The table lists this clone with a count of one. V is TRBV20-1 and J is TRBJ2-4; no clear D gene. The CDR3 extends over 11 amino acids. V lost 6 bases and J lost 5, with 8 bases in between. Germline V gives CDR1 DFQATT, CDR2 SNEGSKA (reference sequence). The chain's CDR3 is CSATSENIQYF. As DNA, the CDR3 is TGCAGTGCCACCTCTGAAAACATTCAGTACTTC.

The rearrangement uses TRBV14 and TRBJ1-1, with TRBD1 identical over 7 bases. This CDR3 is built from 17 residues. The germline V gene has CDR1 SGHDN and CDR2 FVKESK. Germline trimming cut 2 bases from V and 0 bases from J; bases unmatched to any gene: 9. The CDR3 region is CASSQNAGTDMNTEAFF. The CDR3 DNA is TGTGCCAGCAGCCAAAACGCTGGGACAGACATGAACACTGAAGCTTTCTTT.

This clone was seen only once. CDR3 residues: CASSLDGGYEQYV. In DNA form, the CDR3 reads TGCGCCAGCAGCTTGGATGGTGGCTACGAGCAGTACGTC. The chain combines TRBV5-1 with TRBJ2-7; D is uncertain. The CDR3 is 13 amino acids. V lost 0 bases, J lost 3 bases, and 7 bases lay in between. CDR1 and CDR2 from the germline V gene are SGHRS and YFSETQ.

This chain joins TRBV27 and TRBJ2-5; 7 positions match TRBD1. Germline lookup yields CDR1 MNHEY and CDR2 SMNVEV (reference sequence). V gave up 6 bases and J gave up 7 bases; unmatched junction bases: 8. The CDR3 has 13 amino acids. CDR3 sequence reads: CASSLTGLGTQYF. The CDR3, as DNA: TGTGCCAGCAGCCTGACAGGGCTCGGGACCCAGTACTTC.

V usage is TRBV6-2 or TRBV6-3 and J usage is TRBJ2-3, with 9 bases fitting TRBD1. CDR1 MNHEY and CDR2 SVGEGT come from the germline V gene. The CDR3 totals 13 residues. V lost 6 bases to trimming and J lost 4 bases; unmatched junction nucleotides: 2. The CDR3 DNA is TGTGCCAGCAGCCGACAGGGGGCAGATACGCAGTATTTT. Translated, it gives CASSRQGADTQYF.

The chain links TRBV3-1 (or the pseudogene TRBV3-2) to TRBJ2-3, with a weak D call TRBD2 (5 bases). There are 12 residues in the CDR3. The V end was cut by 1 base, the J end by 9 bases, with 8 bases between. The germline CDR1 and CDR2 sequences are LGHDT and YNNKEL (reference sequence). CDR3 sequence: CASSQVGGTQYF. CDR3 in DNA: TGTGCCAGCAGCCAAGTAGGCGGGACGCAGTATTTT.

This clone was counted between two and nine times. The chain links TRBV6-5 to TRBJ2-7, with no clear D. V was shortened by 2 bases and J by 2 bases, with 13 bases between the two germline ends. The CDR3 has 15 residues. From germline, CDR1 is MNHEY and CDR2 SVGAGI. The CDR3 sequence is CASSYPLCGTYEQYV. The CDR3 DNA sequence: TGTGCCAGCAGTTACCCCCTTTGCGGCACCTACGAGCAGTACGTC.

The rearrangement joins TRBV9 to TRBJ1-6; 8 positions agree with TRBD1. Trimming took 4 bases from V and 11 from J; bases not matched to a gene: 11. The V gene's germline CDR1 is SGDLS and CDR2 YYNGEE. The CDR3 length is 15 residues. CDR3 coding DNA: TGTGCCAGCAGCCTAGGACAGGGCTCTGGGCCACCCCTCCACTTT. Translation gives CASSLGQGSGPPLHF.

The V call is TRBV5-4, the J call TRBJ2-1; the match to TRBD2 covers 9 bases. CDR1 and CDR2 from the germline V gene are SGHNT and YYREEE (reference sequence). The J segment lost 2 bases and the V segment lost 0 bases, leaving 6 bases of the junction unmatched. This CDR3 has 17 residues. As DNA, the CDR3 is TGTGCCAGCAGCTTGGCCATGGGACTAGCAGCCTACAATGAGCAGTTCTTC. Amino acid sequence: CASSLAMGLAAYNEQFF.

J is TRBJ2-2 and V is TRBV18; D gene uncertain. The CDR3 is made up of 12 amino acids. Germline assignment: CDR1 KGHSH and CDR2 LQKENI. Trimming shortened V by 6 bases and J by 6 bases, and 8 bases separated the two germline ends. The CDR3 loop reads CASSHGPGELFF. The CDR3 nucleotides read TGTGCCAGCTCCCATGGTCCCGGGGAGCTGTTTTTT.

The V call is TRBV21-1, the J call TRBJ2-1; the table's TRBD2 call for D was not verified on the DNA. TRBV21-1 is classified as a pseudogene. The CDR3 is 17 residues long. Here the CDR3 reads CASSKRGFWERGIEQFF. CDR3 DNA sequence: TGTGCCAGCAGCAAGAGGGGGTTTTGGGAGCGGGGGATTGAGCAGTTCTTC.

This clone was seen a single time. V is TRBV9 and J is TRBJ2-5, with D perhaps being TRBD1 or TRBD2 (6 bases each). Trimming took off 2 bases at V and 0 bases at J, with 8 bases between the two ends. Looked up from germline, CDR1 is SGDLS and CDR2 is YYNGEE. CDR3 length: 14 residues. DNA for the CDR3: TGTGCCAGCAGCGTCGGGGGCTACCAAGAGACCCAGTACTTC. Its translation: CASSVGGYQETQYF.

V is TRBV5-1 and J is TRBJ2-2; D is ambiguous. CDR3 length equals 14 residues. V lost 7 bases, J lost 1 base, and 11 bases lay in between. The germline V gene has CDR1 SGHRS and CDR2 YFSETQ. In nucleotides, the CDR3 is TGCGCCAGCCGCGACACTGTGAACACCGGGGAGCTGTTTTTT. Translation: CASRDTVNTGELFF.

This chain connects TRBV25-1 to TRBJ1-2, with no clear D. The germline gives CDR1 MGHDK, CDR2 SYGVNS. This CDR3 contains 13 residues. V lost 6 bases, J lost 4 bases, and 12 bases lay in between. The CDR3 protein is CASSPAGGYGYTF. DNA of the CDR3: TGTGCCAGCAGCCCCGCAGGCGGCTATGGCTACACCTTC.

This chain uses TRBV12-5 with TRBJ2-2; D is undetermined. This CDR3 is 15 amino acids long. The germline V gene encodes CDR1 LGHNT and CDR2 FRNRAP. V dropped 3 bases and J dropped 0 bases, with 8 bases sitting between them. This CDR3 reads CASGLGRSNTGELFF. The CDR3 region has the DNA TGTGCTAGTGGTTTAGGACGGTCGAACACCGGGGAGCTGTTTTTT.

This rearrangement joins TRBV13 to TRBJ2-1; possibly TRBD1 for D (6 bases). CDR3 size: 16 residues. CDR1 is PRHDT, CDR2 FYEKMQ, per germline (reference sequence). Trimming removed 2 bases at V and 8 bases at J, with 19 bases between. As DNA, the CDR3 is TGTGCCAGCAGCTTAATTCGGGCAGGGGCTCGAGATGAGCAGTTCTTC. Its protein is CASSLIRAGARDEQFF.

The rearrangement links TRBV10-3 to TRBJ2-3; TRBD2 matches 12 bases. V lost 10 bases, J lost 2 bases, and 7 bases stayed unmatched. The germline V gene encodes CDR1 ENHRY and CDR2 SYGVKD. This CDR3 has 15 amino acids. CDR3 sequence: CATARLAGDTDTQYF. As DNA, the CDR3 is TGTGCCACCGCCCGACTAGCGGGGGACACAGATACGCAGTATTTT.

The chain couples TRBV3-1 (or the pseudogene TRBV3-2) to TRBJ2-1; 13 bases fit TRBD2. CDR1 and CDR2 (germline): LGHDT, YNNKEL (reference sequence). J lost 8 bases, V lost 6 bases, and 7 bases had no gene match. The CDR3 is 15 amino acids. DNA of the CDR3: TGTGCCAGCAGTCAACTAGCGGGGGGGAGCCATGAGCAGTTCTTC. It codes for CASSQLAGGSHEQFF.

The chain employs TRBV20-1 and TRBJ1-1; a possible D gene is TRBD1 (5 bases). Trimming cost V 3 bases and J 3 bases, with 11 bases left between them. CDR3 size: 13 residues. Looked up from germline, CDR1 is DFQATT and CDR2 is SNEGSKA (reference sequence). The CDR3 sequence: CSASDSAYTEAFF. CDR3 coding DNA: TGCAGTGCTAGTGACAGCGCCTACACTGAAGCTTTCTTT.

The V and J genes are TRBV7-2 and TRBJ1-2; no clear D. Germline V gives CDR1 SGHTA, CDR2 FQGNSA. The CDR3 totals 16 residues. The V gene lost 4 bases and the J gene lost 1 base, with 16 bases spanning the gap. As DNA, the CDR3 is TGTGCCAGCAGCTCCCTGGGCGGGAACGATAACTATGGCTACACCTTC. Encoded protein: CASSSLGGNDNYGYTF.

This chain joins TRBV24-1 and TRBJ2-3; D not resolved. The V end lost 4 bases, the J end lost 5 bases, and 15 bases lay between the germline ends. The CDR3 is 15 residues long. Germline values: CDR1 KGHDR, CDR2 SFDVKD. CDR3 nucleotides: TGTGCCACCAGTGACCGGACGGGTTCGGGAGATACGCAGTATTTT. It is translated as CATSDRTGSGDTQYF.

The chain combines TRBV5-1 with TRBJ1-2; 8 positions match TRBD1. The V and J ends lost 2 bases and 2 bases, in that order; junction bases with no gene match: 8. Germline CDR1 is SGHRS and CDR2 is YFSETQ. The CDR3 is made up of 16 amino acids. The CDR3 coding sequence is TGCGCCAGCAGCTTCGCGACAGGGGCATCCAACTATGGCTACACCTTC. It yields the protein CASSFATGASNYGYTF.

The chain uses TRBV6-5 and TRBJ2-1; TRBD1 matches 10 bases. Germline CDR1 is MNHEY and CDR2 is SVGAGI. Trimming took 2 bases from V and 3 from J; bases not matched to a gene: 4. CDR3 size: 16 residues. CDR3 loop: CASSYPGTGDYNEQFF. The CDR3 coding sequence is TGTGCCAGCAGTTACCCGGGGACAGGGGACTACAATGAGCAGTTCTTC.

This rearrangement joins TRBV2 to TRBJ1-1, with D unresolved. Trimming stripped 6 bases from V and 0 bases from J, with 11 bases between. This CDR3 comprises 14 residues. Per the germline V gene, CDR1 is SNHLY and CDR2 is FYNNEI. CDR3 amino acids: CASRGRALNTEAFF. CDR3 nucleotides: TGTGCCAGCAGAGGAAGGGCCTTGAACACTGAAGCTTTCTTT.

This clone was seen only once. The V and J genes are TRBV28 and TRBJ2-4; possibly TRBD1 for D (7 bases). The CDR3 runs to 16 residues. The germline gives CDR1 MDHEN, CDR2 SYDVKM. V was pared by 3 bases and J by 5 bases, with 17 bases between. The CDR3 sequence is CASSFLVRGDQNIQYF. CDR3 coding DNA: TGTGCCAGCAGTTTTCTTGTCAGGGGGGACCAAAACATTCAGTACTTC.

CDR3 sequence (DNA): TGTGCCAGCTCCCGAGGCGGGCAGGGGGCCTACGAGCAGTACGTC. The encoded protein is CASSRGGQGAYEQYV. The J gene is TRBJ2-7, the V gene TRBV6-6; 7 bases fit TRBD1. Trimming cost V 8 bases and J 2 bases; bases outside gene matches: 12. The CDR3 consists of 15 residues. Germline V gene lookup returns CDR1 MNHNY and CDR2 SVGAGI (reference sequence).

The sample holds a few counts of this clone. The DNA of the CDR3 is TGTGCCAGCGCCTCCGACAGCAGCAATCAGCCCCAGCATTTT. Translated: CASASDSSNQPQHF. The rearrangement links TRBV2 to TRBJ1-5; possibly TRBD1 for D (5 bases). Trimming took off 8 bases at V and 1 base at J, with 12 bases between the two ends. Germline V gene sequence: CDR1 SNHLY, CDR2 FYNNEI. The CDR3 totals 14 residues.